This record covers a single T cell receptor (beta chain). The sample belongs to a study of blood T cell repertoires in COVID-19. Study context: Whether acute or convalescent, the COVID-19 samples came from the United States, Italy and Spain. From T cells, B-cell-depleted T cells, or PBMCs came the material, which was cDNA or gDNA.

This CDR3 spans 14 amino acids. V dropped 3 bases and J dropped 6; count of bases not matched to a gene: 5. Germline V lookup: CDR1 DFQATT, CDR2 SNEGSKA (reference sequence). This table comes from immunoSEQ multiplex PCR, and its TCRdb copy is limited to in-frame clones, with some not included. In the table there are over 400,000 clones, 86% of which are singletons. The rearrangement uses TRBV20-1 and TRBJ2-1; 10 bases match TRBD2. The sequence came from a young woman with active or convalescent COVID-19. The sequenced material came from peripheral blood. CDR3 residues: CSASLAGVINEQFF. DNA of the CDR3: TGCAGTGCTAGTCTAGCGGGGGTCATCAATGAGCAGTTCTTC.